The next 8 T cell receptor beta chains were all read from a single sample in a study of shared clonotypes between healthy human individuals. Method: immunoSEQ multiplex PCR; TCRdb's copy keeps in-frame clones and lacks some. Of about 1.1 million clones in the sample, approximately 78% were seen once. The sequenced material came from memory CD4+ T cells from PBMCs. Described subset: CD45RA-negative fraction. The receptors were gathered from a young man in good health. Some clones in this sample may be carry-over from other donors' samples.

This rearrangement joins TRBV5-4 to TRBJ2-4, with 11 bases lining up with TRBD2. The length of the CDR3 is 17 residues. The V gene end was trimmed by 3 bases and the J gene end by 0 bases; junction bases not matched to a gene: 5. Germline-derived CDR1 and CDR2 are SGHNT and YYREEE (reference sequence). The CDR3 bases are TGTGCCAGCAGCTCGGGGACTAGCGGATCAGCCAAAAACATTCAGTACTTC. Translated: CASSSGTSGSAKNIQYF.

The chain recombines TRBV28 with TRBJ2-3; 16 bases align to TRBD2. Germline V gene sequence: CDR1 MDHEN, CDR2 SYDVKM. The J segment lost 0 bases and the V segment lost 6 bases, leaving 3 bases of the junction unmatched. CDR3 length: 17 amino acids. Here the CDR3 DNA reads TGTGCCAGCAGGGGGACTAGCGGGAGGGCTAGCACAGATACGCAGTATTTT. It translates to CASRGTSGRASTDTQYF.

The CDR3 protein is CASGLRQPQHF. The CDR3, as DNA: TGTGCCAGTGGTCTGCGTCAGCCCCAGCATTTT. The chain carries TRBV19 and TRBJ1-5; D call uncertain. The CDR3 length is 11 residues. Trimming took off 8 bases at V and 6 bases at J, with 8 bases between the two ends. Germline CDR1 LNHDA, CDR2 SQIVND (reference sequence).

V and J are TRBV14 and TRBJ2-5, with a weak D call TRBD2 (5 bases). The CDR3 extends over 15 amino acids. Trimming took off 1 base at V and 3 bases at J, with 12 bases between the two ends. Per the germline V gene, CDR1 is SGHDN and CDR2 is FVKESK. The CDR3 DNA is TGTGCCAGCAGCCAAGCTAAGCAGACTAAAGAGACCCAGTACTTC. This encodes CASSQAKQTKETQYF. Complete variable domain (other parts from reference TRBV14 and TRBJ2-5): EAGVTQFPSHSVIEKGQTVTLRCDPISGHDNLYWYRRVMGKEIKFLLHFVKESKQDESGMPNNRFLAERTGGTYSTLKVQPAELEDSGVYFCASSQAKQTKETQYFGPGTRLLVL.

This chain connects TRBV6-5 to TRBJ2-7; 10 bases map to TRBD1. The ends lost 7 bases at V and 2 bases at J; junction bases unmatched: 8. Per germline, CDR1 MNHEY and CDR2 SVGAGI. The CDR3 totals 15 residues. The CDR3: CASTWGTGDAYEQYF. Written as DNA, the CDR3 is TGTGCCAGCACCTGGGGGACAGGGGACGCCTACGAGCAGTACTTC.

The chain carries TRBV5-1 and TRBJ1-1; D not certain. Germline V CDR1 and CDR2: SGHRS, YFSETQ. CDR3 size: 15 residues. The V end was cut by 5 bases, the J end by 4 bases, with 18 bases between. The CDR3 DNA is TGCGCCAGCAGTGAAATTGGGTTGGGAAGCACTGAAGCTTTCTTT. As protein: CASSEIGLGSTEAFF.

The chain carries TRBV7-3 and TRBJ2-1, with 10 bases identical to TRBD2. This CDR3 spans 16 amino acids. From germline, CDR1 is SGHTA and CDR2 FQGTGA. J gave up 3 bases and V 4 bases, and 6 bases lay outside the gene matches. CDR3 protein: CASSSQASGSYNEQFF. The DNA of the CDR3 is TGTGCCAGCAGCTCCCAGGCTAGCGGGAGCTACAATGAGCAGTTCTTC.

This clone was counted once. The J gene is TRBJ2-1, the V gene TRBV28, with 8 bases lining up with TRBD2. After removal of 2 bases from V and 5 bases from J, the junction contained 11 bases not matched to a gene. The CDR3 consists of 17 residues. CDR1 and CDR2 from the germline V gene are MDHEN and SYDVKM. The CDR3 DNA is TGTGCCAGCAGTTTAATGATCGGGAGGGCCGGGCACAATGAGCAGTTCTTC. Residues: CASSLMIGRAGHNEQFF. The full variable domain, completed using reference TRBV28 and TRBJ2-1, is DVKVTQSSRYLVKRTGEKVFLECVQDMDHENMFWYRQDPGLGLRLIYFSYDVKMKEKGDIPEGYSVSREKKERFSLILESASTNQTSMYLCASSLMIGRAGHNEQFFGPGTRLTVL.